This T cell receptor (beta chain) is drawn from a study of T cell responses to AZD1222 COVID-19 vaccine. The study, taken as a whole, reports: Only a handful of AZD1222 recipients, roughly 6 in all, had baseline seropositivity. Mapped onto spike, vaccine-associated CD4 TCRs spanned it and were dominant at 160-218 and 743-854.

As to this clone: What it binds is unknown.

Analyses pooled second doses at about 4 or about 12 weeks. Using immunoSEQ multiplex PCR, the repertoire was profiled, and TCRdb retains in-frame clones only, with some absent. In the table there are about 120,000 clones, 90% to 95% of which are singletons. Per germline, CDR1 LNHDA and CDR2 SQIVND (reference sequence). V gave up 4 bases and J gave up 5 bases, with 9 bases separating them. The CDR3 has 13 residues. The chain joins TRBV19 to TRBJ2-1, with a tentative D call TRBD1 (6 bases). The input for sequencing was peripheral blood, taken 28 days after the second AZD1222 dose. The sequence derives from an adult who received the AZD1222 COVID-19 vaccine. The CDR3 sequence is CASSSRQDNEQFF. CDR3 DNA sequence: TGTGCCAGTAGTAGTCGACAGGACAATGAGCAGTTCTTC.